This T cell receptor beta chain was found in a study of OX40 agonist ivuxolimab in advanced cancers. Points from the study as a whole: Partly responding patients at 0.1-3.0 mg/kg showed some of the smallest clonal expansion. In general, CD8+ T cells held more expanded clones than CD4+ did, on average.

The CDR3 has 15 amino acids. Trimming removed 3 bases at V and 1 base at J, with 11 bases between. The germline CDR1 and CDR2 sequences are SNHLY and FYNNEI. To note about this clone: Its antigen is currently unknown.

Individuals having autoimmune disease history or systemic immunosuppression were not enrolled. TCRdb's table, derived via immunoSEQ multiplex PCR, lists solely in-frame clones and lacks some. The sample includes about 99,000 clones, roughly 95% of them seen just once. This TCR was sampled from an adult with an advanced solid tumor such as melanoma, head and neck, liver or kidney cancer. The chain combines TRBV2 with TRBJ2-3; D call uncertain. Sequencing was performed on CD4+ or CD8+ T cells sorted from blood, taken in a trial of the OX40 agonist ivuxolimab. CDR3 nucleotides: TGTGCCAGCAGTGACCTGCCAGCGCGCACAGATACGCAGTATTTT. Translation: CASSDLPARTDTQYF. The full variable domain, in which reference TRBV2 and TRBJ2-3 provide the parts outside the CDR3, is EPEVTQTPSHQVTQMGQEVILRCVPISNHLYFYWYRQILGQKVEFLVSFYNNEISEKSEIFDDQFSVERPDGSNFTLKIRSTKLEDSAMYFCASSDLPARTDTQYFGPGTRLTVL.